These 15 T cell receptor beta chains share one sample of origin, sequenced in a study of T cell responses to AZD1222 COVID-19 vaccine. Only in-frame clones appear in the TCRdb table, and some are missing; sequencing was by immunoSEQ multiplex PCR. The repertoire consists of roughly 150,000 clones, with about 90% occurring once and the leading ten covering roughly 3%. Material: peripheral blood, obtained on day 0 of AZD1222 vaccination. Receptors were obtained from an adult in good health.

This clone was counted a single time. This sequence joins TRBV12-2 and TRBJ2-4. TRBV12-2 is tagged as a pseudogene. CDR3 size: 13 residues. This CDR3 is CASRRQPENIQYF. CDR3 DNA: TGTGCAAGTCGCCGTCAACCTGAAAACATTCAGTACTTC.

The V gene is TRBV2, the J gene TRBJ2-7; maybe TRBD2 (6 bases). Germline CDR1 is SNHLY and CDR2 is FYNNEI. Trimming stripped 9 bases from V and 1 base from J, with 16 bases between. The length of the CDR3 is 14 residues. CDR3 sequence reads: CASSGLRRSYEQYF. In DNA form, the CDR3 reads TGTGCCAGTTCGGGACTCCGAAGGTCCTACGAGCAGTACTTC.

This sequence joins TRBV29-1 and TRBJ2-7; TRBD2 agrees at 10 bases. The CDR3 runs 14 residues. With V trimmed by 4 bases and J by 0 bases, 3 bases remained unmatched. Germline values: CDR1 SQVTM, CDR2 ANQGSEA. In DNA, the CDR3 is TGCAGCGTTGGGGCTAGCGGGAGCTCCTACGAGCAGTACTTC. It is translated as CSVGASGSSYEQYF.

V gene TRBV24-1 combines with J gene TRBJ2-5; TRBD2 aligns across 7 bases. J was trimmed by 5 bases and V by 5 bases; bases with no gene match: 7. CDR3 length: 14 residues. Germline V gene data show CDR1 as KGHDR and CDR2 as SFDVKD. The CDR3 coding sequence is TGTGCCACCAGTGGTGCTGTGGGAGGGGAGACCCAGTACTTC. Protein: CATSGAVGGETQYF.

This clone has a single count. The J gene is TRBJ1-2, the V gene TRBV7-6; D not certain. The CDR3 extends over 11 amino acids. Germline V gene lookup returns CDR1 SGHVS and CDR2 FNYEAQ. The ends were cut back, 7 bases at V and 8 bases at J, with 11 bases in the middle. The DNA for the CDR3 is TGTGCCAGCACTCGGGGAGGAGGCTACACCTTC. It translates to CASTRGGGYTF. The variable domain in full, with the rest retrieved from reference TRBV7-6 and TRBJ1-2, is GAGVSQSPRYKVTKRGQDVALRCDPISGHVSLYWYRQALGQGPEFLTYFNYEAQQDKSGLPNDRFSAERPEGSISTLTIQRTEQRDSAMYRCASTRGGGYTFGSGTRLTVV.

The chain is built from TRBV5-1 and TRBJ2-1; D is unclear. V was pared by 4 bases and J by 5 bases, with 7 bases between. The CDR3 loop spans 12 amino acids. Germline V gene sequence: CDR1 SGHRS, CDR2 YFSETQ. The CDR3 loop is CASSLTNNEQFF. In DNA, the CDR3 is TGCGCCAGCAGCCTTACCAACAATGAGCAGTTCTTC.

This CDR3 reads CASQPISGGRAGGTQYF. The DNA of the CDR3 is TGCGCCAGCCAACCAATTTCGGGCGGGAGGGCCGGAGGTACGCAGTATTTT. The rearrangement joins TRBV5-1 to TRBJ2-3; 9 nucleotides align to TRBD2. The CDR3 extends over 17 amino acids. The junction had 20 bases not matched to a gene; V was cut back by 7 bases and J by 8 bases. From germline, CDR1 is SGHRS and CDR2 YFSETQ.

The chain is built from TRBV27 and TRBJ2-5, with 8 bases fitting TRBD1. The CDR3 contains 16 residues. CDR1 and CDR2 from the germline V gene are MNHEY and SMNVEV (reference sequence). The V and J ends lost 5 bases and 2 bases, in that order; junction bases with no gene match: 10. CDR3 bases: TGTGCCAGCAGTGACCCCGGGACAGGACTTCAAGAGACCCAGTACTTC. Protein sequence: CASSDPGTGLQETQYF.

The J gene is TRBJ2-7, the V gene TRBV19; 9 bases map to TRBD1. Germline V gene lookup returns CDR1 LNHDA and CDR2 SQIVND (reference sequence). With 5 bases clipped from V and 4 bases from J, the junction kept 6 bases outside the gene matches. The length of the CDR3 is 14 residues. The CDR3 protein is CASSAGTGWYEQYF. In DNA form, the CDR3 reads TGTGCCAGTAGTGCCGGGACAGGGTGGTACGAGCAGTACTTC.

The chain couples TRBV27 to TRBJ2-1; 14 nucleotides align to TRBD2. Germline V gene lookup returns CDR1 MNHEY and CDR2 SMNVEV (reference sequence). V trimming: 6 bases; J trimming: 9 bases; junction bases outside the gene matches: 7. The CDR3 covers 15 residues. The CDR3 reads CASSGTSGSVGEQFF. In DNA, the CDR3 is TGTGCCAGCAGCGGGACTAGCGGGAGTGTGGGTGAGCAGTTCTTC.

CDR3: CASSLGAPGTDTQYF. CDR3 bases: TGTGCCAGCAGCTTGGGCGCGCCAGGCACAGATACGCAGTATTTT. The chain recombines TRBV7-3 with TRBJ2-3; D ambiguous. Trimming removed 3 bases at V and 1 base at J, with 11 bases between. This CDR3 has 15 amino acids. Germline CDR1 SGHTA, CDR2 FQGTGA.

This clone was detected a few times. The chain uses TRBV14 and TRBJ1-6; possible D gene TRBD1, 6 bases. The V gene lost 3 bases and the J gene lost 6 bases, with 12 bases spanning the gap. CDR3 length: 15 residues. Germline assignment: CDR1 SGHDN and CDR2 FVKESK. The CDR3: CASSQTQGLNSPLHF. The CDR3 DNA sequence: TGTGCCAGCAGCCAGACACAGGGCCTTAATTCACCCCTCCACTTT.

This chain connects TRBV2 to TRBJ2-5; no reliable D call. Looked up from germline, CDR1 is SNHLY and CDR2 is FYNNEI. V was clipped by 11 bases and J by 2 bases, with 15 bases between them. There are 13 residues in the CDR3. This CDR3 is CAGNLGLQETQYF. The CDR3 nucleotides are TGTGCCGGGAATTTGGGCCTTCAAGAGACCCAGTACTTC.

The chain joins TRBV7-2 to TRBJ2-7; TRBD2 agrees at 11 bases. V was pared by 5 bases and J by 2 bases, with 5 bases of the junction left unmatched. Germline V lookup: CDR1 SGHTA, CDR2 FQGNSA. The CDR3 is made up of 15 amino acids. The CDR3 nucleotides read TGTGCCAGCAGCGCCGTAGCGGGAGGGCCCTACGAGCAGTACTTC. This encodes CASSAVAGGPYEQYF.

The V and J genes are TRBV15 and TRBJ2-2, with 9 bases aligning to TRBD2. The length of the CDR3 is 17 residues. With 0 bases clipped from V and 1 base from J, the junction kept 3 bases outside the gene matches. The V gene's germline CDR1 is LNHNV and CDR2 YYDKDF (reference sequence). CDR3 residues: CATSRDKTSGNTGELFF. The CDR3 nucleotides are TGTGCCACCAGCAGAGATAAGACTAGCGGGAACACCGGGGAGCTGTTTTTT.